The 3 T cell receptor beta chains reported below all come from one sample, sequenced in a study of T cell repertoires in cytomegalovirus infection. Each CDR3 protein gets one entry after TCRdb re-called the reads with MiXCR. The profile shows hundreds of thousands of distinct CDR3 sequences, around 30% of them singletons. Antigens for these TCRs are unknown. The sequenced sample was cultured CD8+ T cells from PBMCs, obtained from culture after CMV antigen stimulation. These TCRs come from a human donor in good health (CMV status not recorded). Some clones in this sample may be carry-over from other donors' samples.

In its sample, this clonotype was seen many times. The CDR3 loop reads CASSLKLPGQGPETQYF. In DNA, the CDR3 is TGTGCCAGCAGCTTAAAGCTGCCGGGACAGGGCCCAGAGACCCAGTACTTC. The chain employs TRBV7-2 and TRBJ2-5, with 9 nucleotides matching TRBD1. There are 17 residues in the CDR3. Germline CDR1 and CDR2: SGHTA and FQGNSA. Unmatched junction bases numbered 11, after V lost 2 bases and J lost 4 bases.

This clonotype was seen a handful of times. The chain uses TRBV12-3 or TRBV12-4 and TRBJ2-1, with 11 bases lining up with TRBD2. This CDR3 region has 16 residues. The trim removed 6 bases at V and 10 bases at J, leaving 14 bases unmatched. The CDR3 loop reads CASRGGVAGGFQEQFF. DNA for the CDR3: TGTGCCAGCAGGGGCGGGGTAGCGGGGGGGTTCCAAGAGCAGTTCTTC.

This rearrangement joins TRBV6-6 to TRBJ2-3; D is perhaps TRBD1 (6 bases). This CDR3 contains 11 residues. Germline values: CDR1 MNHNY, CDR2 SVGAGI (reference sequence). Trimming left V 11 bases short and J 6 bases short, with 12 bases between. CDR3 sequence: CAAGTSDTQYF. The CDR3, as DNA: TGTGCCGCCGGGACATCGGATACGCAGTATTTT.